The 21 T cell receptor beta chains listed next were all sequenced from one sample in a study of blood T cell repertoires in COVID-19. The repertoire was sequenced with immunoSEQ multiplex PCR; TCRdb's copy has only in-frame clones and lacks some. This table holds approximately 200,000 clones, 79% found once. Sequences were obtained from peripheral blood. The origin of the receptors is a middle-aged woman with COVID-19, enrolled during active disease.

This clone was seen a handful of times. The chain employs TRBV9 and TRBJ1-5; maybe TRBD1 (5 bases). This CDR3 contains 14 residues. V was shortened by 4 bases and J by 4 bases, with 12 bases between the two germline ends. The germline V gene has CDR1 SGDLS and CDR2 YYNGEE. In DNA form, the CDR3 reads TGTGCCAGCAGCCCCGGGGGTTTGAATCAGCCCCAGCATTTT. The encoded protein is CASSPGGLNQPQHF.

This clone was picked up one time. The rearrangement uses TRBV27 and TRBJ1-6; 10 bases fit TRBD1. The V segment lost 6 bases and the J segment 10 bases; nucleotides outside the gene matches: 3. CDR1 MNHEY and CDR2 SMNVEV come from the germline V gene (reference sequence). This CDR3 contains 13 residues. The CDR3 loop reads CASSRDRGSPLHF. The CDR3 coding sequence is TGTGCCAGCAGCCGGGACAGGGGATCACCCCTCCACTTT.

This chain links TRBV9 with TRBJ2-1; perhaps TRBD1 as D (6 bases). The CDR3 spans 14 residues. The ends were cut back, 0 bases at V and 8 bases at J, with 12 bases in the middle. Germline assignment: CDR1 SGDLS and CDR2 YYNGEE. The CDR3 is CASSVVGGRDEQFF. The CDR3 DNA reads TGTGCCAGCAGCGTAGTTGGGGGCCGGGATGAGCAGTTCTTC.

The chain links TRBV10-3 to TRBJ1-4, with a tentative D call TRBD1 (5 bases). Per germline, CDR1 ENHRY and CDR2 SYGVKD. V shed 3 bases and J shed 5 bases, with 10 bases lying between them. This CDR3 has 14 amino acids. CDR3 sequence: CAISEAGLNEKLFF. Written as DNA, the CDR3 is TGTGCCATCAGTGAAGCGGGACTGAATGAAAAACTGTTTTTT.

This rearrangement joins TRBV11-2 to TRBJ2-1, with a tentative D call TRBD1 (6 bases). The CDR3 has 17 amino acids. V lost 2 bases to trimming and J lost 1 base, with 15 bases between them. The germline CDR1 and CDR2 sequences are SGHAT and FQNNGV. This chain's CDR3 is CASSLRRTGISYNEQFF. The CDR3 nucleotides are TGTGCCAGCAGCTTACGCCGTACAGGGATATCCTACAATGAGCAGTTCTTC. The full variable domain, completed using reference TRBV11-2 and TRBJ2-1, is EAGVAQSPRYKIIEKRQSVAFWCNPISGHATLYWYQQILGQGPKLLIQFQNNGVVDDSQLPKDRFSAERLKGVDSTLKIQPAKLEDSAVYLCASSLRRTGISYNEQFFGPGTRLTVL.

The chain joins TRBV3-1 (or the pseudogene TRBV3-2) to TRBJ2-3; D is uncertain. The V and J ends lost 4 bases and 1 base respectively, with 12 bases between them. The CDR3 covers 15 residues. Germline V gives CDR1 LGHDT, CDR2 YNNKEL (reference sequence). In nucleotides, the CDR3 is TGTGCCAGCAGCCTTGCGTTTTTGGGCACAGATACGCAGTATTTT. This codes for CASSLAFLGTDTQYF.

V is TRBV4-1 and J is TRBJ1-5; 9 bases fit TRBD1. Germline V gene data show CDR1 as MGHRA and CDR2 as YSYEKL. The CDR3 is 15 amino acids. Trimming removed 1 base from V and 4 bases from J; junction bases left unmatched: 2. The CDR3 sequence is CASSQGTGENQPQHF. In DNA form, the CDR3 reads TGCGCCAGCAGCCAAGGGACAGGGGAAAATCAGCCCCAGCATTTT.

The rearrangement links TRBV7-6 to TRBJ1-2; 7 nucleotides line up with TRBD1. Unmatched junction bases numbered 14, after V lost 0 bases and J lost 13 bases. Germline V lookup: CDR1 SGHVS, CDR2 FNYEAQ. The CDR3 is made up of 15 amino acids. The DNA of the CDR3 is TGTGCCAGCAGCTTAGCCCCCAATGTTGGACAGGTAGCCACCTTC. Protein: CASSLAPNVGQVATF. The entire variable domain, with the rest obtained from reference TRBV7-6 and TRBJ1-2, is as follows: GAGVSQSPRYKVTKRGQDVALRCDPISGHVSLYWYRQALGQGPEFLTYFNYEAQQDKSGLPNDRFSAERPEGSISTLTIQRTEQRDSAMYRCASSLAPNVGQVATFGSGTRLTVV.

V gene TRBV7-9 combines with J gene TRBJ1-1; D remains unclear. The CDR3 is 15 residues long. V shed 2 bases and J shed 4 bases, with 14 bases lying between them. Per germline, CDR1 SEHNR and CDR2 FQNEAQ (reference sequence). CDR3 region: CASSLQEEEGTEAFF. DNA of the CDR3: TGTGCCAGCAGCTTACAGGAAGAAGAGGGCACTGAAGCTTTCTTT.

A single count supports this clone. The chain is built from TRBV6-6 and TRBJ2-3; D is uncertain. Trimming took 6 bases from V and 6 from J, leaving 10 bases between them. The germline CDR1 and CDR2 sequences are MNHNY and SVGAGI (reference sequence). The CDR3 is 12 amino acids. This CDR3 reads CASSPNLDTQYF. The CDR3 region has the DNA TGTGCCAGCAGCCCAAATTTGGATACGCAGTATTTT.

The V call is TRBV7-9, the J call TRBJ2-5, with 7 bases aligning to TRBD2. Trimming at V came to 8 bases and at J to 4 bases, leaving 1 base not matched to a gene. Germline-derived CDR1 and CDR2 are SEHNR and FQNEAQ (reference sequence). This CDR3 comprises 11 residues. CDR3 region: CASGGGETQYF. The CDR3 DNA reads TGTGCCAGCGGGGGGGGAGAGACCCAGTACTTC.

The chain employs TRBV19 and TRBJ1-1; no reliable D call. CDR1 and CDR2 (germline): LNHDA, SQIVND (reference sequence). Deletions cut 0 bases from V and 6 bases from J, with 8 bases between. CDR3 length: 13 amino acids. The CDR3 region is CASSIDRGPEAFF. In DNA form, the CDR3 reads TGTGCCAGTAGTATAGATCGAGGCCCTGAAGCTTTCTTT.

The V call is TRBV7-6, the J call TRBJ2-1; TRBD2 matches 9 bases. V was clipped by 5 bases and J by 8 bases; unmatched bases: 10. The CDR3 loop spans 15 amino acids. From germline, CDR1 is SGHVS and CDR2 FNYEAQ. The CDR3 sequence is CASSLQGLARDEQFF. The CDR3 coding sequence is TGTGCCAGCAGCCTCCAGGGACTAGCAAGAGATGAGCAGTTCTTC.

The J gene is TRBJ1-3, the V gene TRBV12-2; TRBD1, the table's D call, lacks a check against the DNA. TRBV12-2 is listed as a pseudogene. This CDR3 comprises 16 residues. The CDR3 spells CASRLGANRVGQTIYF. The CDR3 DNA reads TGTGCAAGTCGCTTAGGAGCCAACAGGGTAGGTCAGACCATATATTTT.

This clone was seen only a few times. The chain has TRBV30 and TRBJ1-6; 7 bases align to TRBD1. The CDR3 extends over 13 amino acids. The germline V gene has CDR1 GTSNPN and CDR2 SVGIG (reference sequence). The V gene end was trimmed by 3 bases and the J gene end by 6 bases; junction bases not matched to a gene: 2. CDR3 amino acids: CAWSRDSNSPLHF. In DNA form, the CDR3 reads TGTGCCTGGAGCCGGGACAGTAATTCACCCCTCCACTTT.

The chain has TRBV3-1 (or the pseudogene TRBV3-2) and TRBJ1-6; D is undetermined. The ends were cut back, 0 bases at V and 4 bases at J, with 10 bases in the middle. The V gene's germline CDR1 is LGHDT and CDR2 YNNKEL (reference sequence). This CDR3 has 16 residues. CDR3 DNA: TGTGCCAGCAGCCAAGATGGGCAGATTTATAATTCACCCCTCCACTTT. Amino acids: CASSQDGQIYNSPLHF.

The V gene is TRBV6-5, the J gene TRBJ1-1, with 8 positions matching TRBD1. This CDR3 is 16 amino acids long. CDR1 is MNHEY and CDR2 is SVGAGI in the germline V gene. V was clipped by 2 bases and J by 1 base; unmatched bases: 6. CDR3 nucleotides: TGTGCCAGCAGTTACAAAACAGGGGGGGCGAACACTGAAGCTTTCTTT. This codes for CASSYKTGGANTEAFF.

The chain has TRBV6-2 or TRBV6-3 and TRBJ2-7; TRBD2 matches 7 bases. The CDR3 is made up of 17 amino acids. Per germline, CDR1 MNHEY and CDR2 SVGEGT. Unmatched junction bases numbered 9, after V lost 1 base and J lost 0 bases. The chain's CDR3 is CASSYFLTSASSYEQYF. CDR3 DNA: TGTGCCAGCAGTTACTTCCTCACTAGCGCGAGCTCCTACGAGCAGTACTTC.

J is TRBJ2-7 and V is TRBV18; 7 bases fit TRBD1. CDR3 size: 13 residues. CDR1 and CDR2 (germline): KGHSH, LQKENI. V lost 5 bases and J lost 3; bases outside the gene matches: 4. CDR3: CASSLQGYYEQYF. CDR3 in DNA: TGTGCCAGCTCATTACAGGGGTACTACGAGCAGTACTTC.

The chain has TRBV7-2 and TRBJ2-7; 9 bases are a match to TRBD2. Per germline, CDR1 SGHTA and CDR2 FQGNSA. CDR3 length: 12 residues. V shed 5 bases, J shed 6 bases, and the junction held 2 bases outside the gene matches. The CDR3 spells CASSLGLAEQYF. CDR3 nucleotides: TGTGCCAGCAGCCTGGGACTAGCCGAGCAGTACTTC.

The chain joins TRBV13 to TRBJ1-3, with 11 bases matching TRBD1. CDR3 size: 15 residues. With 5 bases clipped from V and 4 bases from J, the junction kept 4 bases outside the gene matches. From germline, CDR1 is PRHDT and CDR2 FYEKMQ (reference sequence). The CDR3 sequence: CASSPDRGHGNTIYF. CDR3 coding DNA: TGTGCCAGCAGCCCGGACAGGGGGCACGGAAACACCATATATTTT.